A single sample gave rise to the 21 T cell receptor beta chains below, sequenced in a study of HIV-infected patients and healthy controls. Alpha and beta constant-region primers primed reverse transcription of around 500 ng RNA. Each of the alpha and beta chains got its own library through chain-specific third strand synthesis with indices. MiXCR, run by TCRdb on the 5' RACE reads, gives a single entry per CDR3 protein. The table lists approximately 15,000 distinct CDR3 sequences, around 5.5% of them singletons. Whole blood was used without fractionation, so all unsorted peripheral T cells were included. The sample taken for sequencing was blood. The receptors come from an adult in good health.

CDR3: CASSQGSEGTDTQYF. The CDR3 DNA reads TGTGCCAGCAGCCAAGGATCAGAAGGAACAGATACGCAGTATTTT. This chain connects TRBV4-2 to TRBJ2-3; D call uncertain. Germline V lookup: CDR1 LGHNA, CDR2 YNFKEQ. CDR3 size: 15 residues. The germline V and J ends were trimmed by 1 base and 3 bases, with 11 bases remaining between them.

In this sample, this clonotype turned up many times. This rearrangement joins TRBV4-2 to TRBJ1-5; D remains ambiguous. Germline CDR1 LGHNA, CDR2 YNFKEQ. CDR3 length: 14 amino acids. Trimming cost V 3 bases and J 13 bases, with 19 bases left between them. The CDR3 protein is CASSQDPSRTPQHF. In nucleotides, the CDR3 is TGTGCCAGCAGCCAGGACCCATCCCGGACCCCGCAGCATTTT.

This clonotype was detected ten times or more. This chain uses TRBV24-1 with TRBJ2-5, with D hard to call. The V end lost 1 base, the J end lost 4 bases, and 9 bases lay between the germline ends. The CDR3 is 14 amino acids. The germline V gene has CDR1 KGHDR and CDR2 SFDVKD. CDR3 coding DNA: TGTGCCACCAGTGATTTTGGCAGCACAGAGACCCAGTACTTC. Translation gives CATSDFGSTETQYF.

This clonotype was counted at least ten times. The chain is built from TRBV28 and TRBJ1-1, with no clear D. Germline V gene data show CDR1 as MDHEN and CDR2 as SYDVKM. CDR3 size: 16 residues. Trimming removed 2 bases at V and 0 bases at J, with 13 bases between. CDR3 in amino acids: CASSLIPGYMNTEAFF. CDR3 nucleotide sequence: TGTGCCAGCAGTTTAATCCCCGGGTACATGAACACTGAAGCTTTCTTT.

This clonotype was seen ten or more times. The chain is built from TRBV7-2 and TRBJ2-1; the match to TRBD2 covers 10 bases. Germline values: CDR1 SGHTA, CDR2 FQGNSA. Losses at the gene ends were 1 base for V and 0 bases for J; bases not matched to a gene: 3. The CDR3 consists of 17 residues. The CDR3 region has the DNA TGTGCCAGCAGCTTAGATAGCGGGGGGATCTCCTACAATGAGCAGTTCTTC. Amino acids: CASSLDSGGISYNEQFF.

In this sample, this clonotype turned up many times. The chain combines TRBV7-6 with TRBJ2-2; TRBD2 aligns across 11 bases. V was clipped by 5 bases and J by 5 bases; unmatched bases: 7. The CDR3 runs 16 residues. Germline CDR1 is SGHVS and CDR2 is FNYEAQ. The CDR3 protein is CASSQTSGVETGELFF. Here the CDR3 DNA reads TGTGCCAGCAGCCAGACTAGCGGGGTGGAGACCGGGGAGCTGTTTTTT.

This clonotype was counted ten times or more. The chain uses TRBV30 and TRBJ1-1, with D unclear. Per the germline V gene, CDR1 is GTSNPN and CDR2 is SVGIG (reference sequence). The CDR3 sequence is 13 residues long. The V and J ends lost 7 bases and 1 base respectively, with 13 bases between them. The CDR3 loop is CAFSPRSNTEAFF. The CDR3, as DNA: TGTGCCTTCTCCCCCAGATCGAACACTGAAGCTTTCTTT.

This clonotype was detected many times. The CDR3 is CASSLSSAGGLPDTQYF. As DNA, the CDR3 is TGTGCCAGCAGCTTAAGTTCAGCGGGGGGGCTCCCAGATACGCAGTATTTT. The V call is TRBV7-2, the J call TRBJ2-3; 10 bases line up with TRBD2. The V gene's germline CDR1 is SGHTA and CDR2 FQGNSA. This CDR3 has 17 amino acids. The junction had 9 bases not matched to a gene; V was cut back by 2 bases and J by 4 bases. The full variable domain, rest sourced from reference TRBV7-2 and TRBJ2-3, is GAGVSQSPSNKVTEKGKDVELRCDPISGHTALYWYRQSLGQGLEFLIYFQGNSAPDKSGLPSDRFSAERTGGSVSTLTIQRTQQEDSAVYLCASSLSSAGGLPDTQYFGPGTRLTVL.

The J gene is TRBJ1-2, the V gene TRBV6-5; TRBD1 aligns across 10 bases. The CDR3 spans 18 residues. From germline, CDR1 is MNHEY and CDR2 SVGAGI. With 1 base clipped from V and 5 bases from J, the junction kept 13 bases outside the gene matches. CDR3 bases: TGTGCCAGCAGTTACTGGAGGATGACAGGGGGCGCCTGGTATGGCTACACCTTC. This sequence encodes CASSYWRMTGGAWYGYTF.

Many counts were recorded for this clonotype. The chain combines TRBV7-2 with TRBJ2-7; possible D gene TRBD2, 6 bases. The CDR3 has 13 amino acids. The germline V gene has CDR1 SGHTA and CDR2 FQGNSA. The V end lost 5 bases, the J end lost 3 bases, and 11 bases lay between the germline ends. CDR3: CASSPPGVYEQYF. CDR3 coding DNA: TGTGCCAGCAGCCCCCCGGGAGTCTACGAGCAGTACTTC.

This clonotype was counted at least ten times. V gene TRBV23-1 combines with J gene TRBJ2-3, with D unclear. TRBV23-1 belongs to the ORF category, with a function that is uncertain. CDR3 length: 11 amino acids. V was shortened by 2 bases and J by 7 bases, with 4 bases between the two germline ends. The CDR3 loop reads CASSQLHTQYF. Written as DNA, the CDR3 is TGCGCCAGCAGTCAACTTCATACGCAGTATTTT.

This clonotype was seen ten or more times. CDR3: CASSHTSSNQPQHF. The CDR3 DNA reads as TGTGCCAGCAGCCATACTAGCAGCAATCAGCCCCAGCATTTT. This chain links TRBV7-9 with TRBJ1-5; D is uncertain. V lost 5 bases to trimming and J lost 1 base, with 9 bases between them. The V gene's germline CDR1 is SEHNR and CDR2 FQNEAQ (reference sequence). The CDR3 loop spans 14 amino acids.

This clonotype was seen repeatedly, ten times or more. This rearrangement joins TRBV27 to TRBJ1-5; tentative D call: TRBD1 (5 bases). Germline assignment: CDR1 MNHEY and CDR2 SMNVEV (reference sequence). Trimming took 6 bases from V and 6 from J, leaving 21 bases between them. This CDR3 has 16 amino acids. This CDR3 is CASRPLRQGSIQPQHF. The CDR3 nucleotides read TGTGCCAGCAGACCCCTCCGGCAGGGTTCGATTCAGCCCCAGCATTTT.

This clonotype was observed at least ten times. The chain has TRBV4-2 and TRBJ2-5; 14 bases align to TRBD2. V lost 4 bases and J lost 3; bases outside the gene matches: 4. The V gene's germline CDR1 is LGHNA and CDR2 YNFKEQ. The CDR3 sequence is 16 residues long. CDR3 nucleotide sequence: TGTGCCAGCAGCCGGACTAGCGGGGGGCCCGAAGAGACCCAGTACTTC. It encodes CASSRTSGGPEETQYF.

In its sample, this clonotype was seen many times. The CDR3 region is CASSLGTGDQPQHF. DNA of the CDR3: TGCGCCAGCAGCTTGGGGACAGGAGATCAGCCCCAGCATTTT. The V call is TRBV5-1, the J call TRBJ1-5; 7 bases fit TRBD1. The CDR3 loop spans 14 amino acids. The V gene's germline CDR1 is SGHRS and CDR2 YFSETQ. V was pared by 0 bases and J by 5 bases, with 2 bases of the junction left unmatched.

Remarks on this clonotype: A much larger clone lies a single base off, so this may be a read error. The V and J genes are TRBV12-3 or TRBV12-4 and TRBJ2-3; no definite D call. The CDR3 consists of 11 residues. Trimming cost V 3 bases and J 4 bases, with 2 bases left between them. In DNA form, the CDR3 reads TGTGCCAGCAGTTTCCCAGATACGCAGTATTTT. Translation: CASSFPDTQYF.

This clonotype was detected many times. CDR3 loop: CASSINPGTVNEQFF. DNA of the CDR3: TGTGCCAGTAGTATAAACCCAGGTACTGTCAATGAGCAGTTCTTC. J is TRBJ2-1 and V is TRBV19, with no clear D. V lost 2 bases and J lost 6, with 14 bases in between. This CDR3 is 15 amino acids long. Germline V gene sequence: CDR1 LNHDA, CDR2 SQIVND (reference sequence).

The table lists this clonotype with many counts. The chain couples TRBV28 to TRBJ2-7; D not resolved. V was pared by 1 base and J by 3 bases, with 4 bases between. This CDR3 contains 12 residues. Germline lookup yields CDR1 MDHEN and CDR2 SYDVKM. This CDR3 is CASSLLGYEQYF. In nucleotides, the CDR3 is TGTGCCAGCAGTTTATTGGGCTACGAGCAGTACTTC.

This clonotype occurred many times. Here the CDR3 DNA reads TGTGCCAGCAGCTTAGCGGGGGGGCATGGAGATACGCAGTATTTT. Translating gives CASSLAGGHGDTQYF. The chain recombines TRBV11-3 with TRBJ2-3; TRBD2 agrees at 8 bases. Germline V gene sequence: CDR1 SGHNT, CDR2 YENEEA. After removal of 1 base from V and 5 bases from J, the junction contained 5 bases not matched to a gene. The CDR3 length is 15 residues. Full variable domain (rest looked up from reference TRBV11-3 and TRBJ2-3): EAGVVQSPRYKIIEKKQPVAFWCNPISGHNTLYWYLQNLGQGPELLIRYENEEAVDDSQLPKDRFSAERLKGVDSTLKIQPAELGDSAVYLCASSLAGGHGDTQYFGPGTRLTVL.

CDR3 protein: CASSLGTVNSVTDTQYF. CDR3 nucleotides: TGTGCCAGCAGCTTAGGTACGGTGAACTCGGTCACAGATACGCAGTATTTT. The chain employs TRBV11-2 and TRBJ2-3; D gene unclear. The germline V gene has CDR1 SGHAT and CDR2 FQNNGV. V shed 1 base and J shed 2 bases, with 16 bases lying between them. The CDR3 totals 17 residues.

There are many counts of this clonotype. The CDR3 DNA reads as TGTGCCAGCAGTGCGACAGGGGAGAACACTGAAGCTTTCTTT. The encoded protein is CASSATGENTEAFF. This chain links TRBV6-4 with TRBJ1-1, with TRBD1 identical over 8 bases. There are 14 residues in the CDR3. Germline V lookup: CDR1 MRHNA, CDR2 SNTAGT. The trim removed 4 bases at V and 1 base at J, leaving 2 bases unmatched.